The following is a TCR beta chain sequence with its context. Antigen: not known. RNA was extracted from bulk tissue without any cell sorting. The library came from three nested PCR rounds adapted from ARM-PCR protocols. TCRdb itself ran the multiplex PCR reads through MiXCR, one entry per CDR3 protein. This repertoire shows tens of thousands of distinct CDR3 sequences, 77% found once; its top ten account for approximately 12%. Germline lookup yields CDR1 MRHNA and CDR2 SNTAGT. V gave up 8 bases and J gave up 7 bases; unmatched junction bases: 7. The CDR3 spans 14 residues. These data originate in a study of tumor and adjacent non-tumor tissue in lung cancer. Whole-study results and caveats: TCR diversity was significantly greater in tumor than normal lung tissue.

What was sequenced was lung tumor tissue. The chain links TRBV6-4 to TRBJ2-2; the match to TRBD2 covers 10 bases. The receptor's source is a woman aged 50 to 60 with non-small cell lung cancer. The CDR3 DNA is TGTGCCAGCCGCACTAGCGGGGACATCGGGGAGCTGTTTTTT. The encoded protein is CASRTSGDIGELFF.